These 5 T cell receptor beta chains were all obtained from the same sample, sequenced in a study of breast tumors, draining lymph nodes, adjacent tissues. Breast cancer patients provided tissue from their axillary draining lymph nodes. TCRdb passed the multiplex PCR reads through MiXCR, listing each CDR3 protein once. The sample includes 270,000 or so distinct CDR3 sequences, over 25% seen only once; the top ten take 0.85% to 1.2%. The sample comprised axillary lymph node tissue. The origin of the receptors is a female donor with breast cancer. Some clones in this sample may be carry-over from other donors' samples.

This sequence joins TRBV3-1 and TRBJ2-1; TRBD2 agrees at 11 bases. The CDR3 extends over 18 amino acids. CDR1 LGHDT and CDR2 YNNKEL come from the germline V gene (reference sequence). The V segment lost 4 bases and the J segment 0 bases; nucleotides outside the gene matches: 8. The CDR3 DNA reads TGTGCCAGCAGCCGGACTAGCGGGCGGGGGAGCTCCTACAATGAGCAGTTCTTC. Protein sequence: CASSRTSGRGSSYNEQFF.

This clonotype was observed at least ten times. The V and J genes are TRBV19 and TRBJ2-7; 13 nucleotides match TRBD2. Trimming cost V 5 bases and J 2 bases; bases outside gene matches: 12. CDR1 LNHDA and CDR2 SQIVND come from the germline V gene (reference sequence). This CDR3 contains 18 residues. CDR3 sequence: CASSVKAGTSGETYEQYF. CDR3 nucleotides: TGTGCCAGTAGTGTCAAAGCTGGGACTAGCGGGGAGACCTACGAGCAGTACTTC.

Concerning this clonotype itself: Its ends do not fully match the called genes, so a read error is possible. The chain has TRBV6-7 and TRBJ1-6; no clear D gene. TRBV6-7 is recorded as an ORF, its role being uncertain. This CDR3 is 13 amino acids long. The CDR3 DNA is TGTGCCAGCAGTCACTCGAACGGGGAATGCCTCCACTTT. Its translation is CASSHSNGECLHF.

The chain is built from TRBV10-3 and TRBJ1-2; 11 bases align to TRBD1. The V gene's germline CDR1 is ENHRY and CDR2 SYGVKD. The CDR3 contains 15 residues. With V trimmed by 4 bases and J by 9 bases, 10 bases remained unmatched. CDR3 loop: CAISVPGQGEESYTF. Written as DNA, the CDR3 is TGTGCCATCAGTGTGCCGGGACAGGGGGAAGAGAGCTACACCTTC.

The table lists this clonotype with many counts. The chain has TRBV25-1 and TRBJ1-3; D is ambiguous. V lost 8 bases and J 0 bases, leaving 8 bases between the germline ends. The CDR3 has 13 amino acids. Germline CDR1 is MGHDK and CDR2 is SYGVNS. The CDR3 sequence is CASQHGSGNTIYF. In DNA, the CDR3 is TGTGCCAGCCAACACGGCTCTGGAAACACCATATATTTT.